This entry features one T cell receptor (beta chain) sequence. This sample was taken from a study of blood T cell repertoires in COVID-19. In the original processing: Amplifying reference gene primers gave estimates of nucleated cell counts. Clones were read by immunoSEQ multiplex PCR, and TCRdb kept only the in-frame ones, dropping some. Clone size and the V and J calls come from that table; the DNA yielded D and trimming. The repertoire holds about 440,000 clones, with about 85% as singletons. Cohorts were based on clinical histories the participants reported. Trimming cost V 5 bases and J 8 bases; bases outside gene matches: 13. Germline V CDR1 and CDR2: MNHEY, SMNVEV (reference sequence). The CDR3 is made up of 15 amino acids.

The chain has TRBV27 and TRBJ1-2; 8 bases are shared with TRBD1. Specimen: PBMCs or T cells enriched from blood (not recorded which). This TCR derives from a woman younger than 30 with acute COVID-19. The CDR3 here is CASSRRLDRVAGYTF. DNA of the CDR3: TGTGCCAGCAGTAGGCGCTTGGACAGGGTGGCGGGCTACACCTTC.